The 25 T cell receptor beta chains below come from one sample, sequenced in a study of T cells in Graves' hyperthyroidism and ophthalmopathy (dated by TCRdb to about 2019). Libraries were prepared through multiplex PCR. Sequencing was performed on an Illumina HiSeq 2000. TCR beta CDR3 regions were amplified from RNA transcripts. The TCR CDR3 was subjected to a first round of RT-PCR using the HTBI primer set and the Qiagen OneStep RT-PCR kit. TCRdb applied fastp at Q25 and MiXCR to the public reads, then kept only in-frame beta chains. For every CDR3 protein sequence, its rows merge into one entry that carries the most common genes and DNA. The sample table records 300,000 to 400,000 distinct CDR3 sequences; 20% to 25% of these occur just once. The top ten constitute around 45% of the sample. Sample: blood. Receptors originate from a woman in her 50s with Graves' hyperthyroidism.

This clonotype came up many times. The chain has TRBV6-1 and TRBJ2-2; 13 bases fit TRBD2. J was trimmed by 3 bases and V by 4 bases; bases with no gene match: 8. In germline, CDR1 is MNHNS, CDR2 SASEGT. The CDR3 spans 18 residues. In nucleotides, the CDR3 is TGTGCCAGCAGTGGAACTAGCGGGAGGGCCAGACACACCGGGGAGCTGTTTTTT. This gives the protein CASSGTSGRARHTGELFF.

V and J are TRBV15 and TRBJ2-1; 9 bases fit TRBD1. This CDR3 has 17 amino acids. Trimming took 0 bases from V and 7 from J; bases not matched to a gene: 10. The germline CDR1 and CDR2 sequences are LNHNV and YYDKDF (reference sequence). In nucleotides, the CDR3 is TGTGCCACCAGCAGAGAGCACCCGGGACAGGGTCTGAATGAGCAGTTCTTC. Translating gives CATSREHPGQGLNEQFF.

The rearrangement joins TRBV7-9 to TRBJ2-3; D gene uncertain. V lost 4 bases and J 0 bases, leaving 14 bases between the germline ends. The CDR3 covers 16 residues. CDR1 and CDR2 from the germline V gene are SEHNR and FQNEAQ (reference sequence). The CDR3 loop reads CASSSVGTASTDTQYF. The DNA of the CDR3 is TGTGCCAGCAGCTCGGTCGGCACGGCTAGCACAGATACGCAGTATTTT.

Ten or more counts support this clonotype. The chain carries TRBV3-1 and TRBJ2-1; tentatively, D is TRBD1 (6 bases). V lost 0 bases, J lost 6 bases, and 12 bases lay in between. The CDR3 length is 15 residues. Germline-derived CDR1 and CDR2 are LGHDT and YNNKEL (reference sequence). CDR3 sequence: CASSQDMDRSNEQFF. The CDR3, as DNA: TGTGCCAGCAGCCAAGATATGGACAGATCCAATGAGCAGTTCTTC.

The gene calls are TRBV5-1 and TRBJ1-5; 8 bases align to TRBD1. The germline V gene has CDR1 SGHRS and CDR2 YFSETQ. The CDR3 is made up of 15 amino acids. V dropped 0 bases and J dropped 4; count of bases not matched to a gene: 3. The CDR3 region is CASSLGQGANQPQHF. CDR3 coding DNA: TGCGCCAGCAGCTTGGGGCAGGGGGCGAATCAGCCCCAGCATTTT. Supplemented by reference TRBV5-1 and TRBJ1-5, the full variable domain reads KAGVTQTPRYLIKTRGQQVTLSCSPISGHRSVSWYQQTPGQGLQFLFEYFSETQRNKGNFPGRFSGRQFSNSRSEMNVSTLELGDSALYLCASSLGQGANQPQHFGDGTRLSIL.

This clonotype came up many times. The chain couples TRBV28 to TRBJ2-1, with D possibly matching TRBD2 (5 bases). CDR3 length equals 17 residues. V lost 2 bases and J lost 2, with 16 bases in between. Per the germline V gene, CDR1 is MDHEN and CDR2 is SYDVKM. For the CDR3, the DNA is TGTGCCAGCAGTTTACGGACCGTCGGGAAAGCCTACAATGAGCAGTTCTTC. Translated: CASSLRTVGKAYNEQFF.

To note about this clonotype: A much larger clone lies one base from this, so it may be a read error. V is TRBV3-1 and J is TRBJ1-1; D gene uncertain. The V gene lost 5 bases and the J gene lost 4 bases, with 14 bases spanning the gap. Germline lookup yields CDR1 LGHDT and CDR2 YNNKEL (reference sequence). This CDR3 contains 14 residues. Here the CDR3 reads CASSKNGFSTEAFF. The DNA for the CDR3 is TGTGCCAGCAGCAAAAACGGGTTTAGCACTGAAGCTTTCTTT. Full variable domain (rest looked up from reference TRBV3-1 and TRBJ1-1): DTAVSQTPKYLVTQMGNDKSIKCEQNLGHDTMYWYKQDSKKFLKIMFSYNNKELIINETVPNRFSPKSPDKAHLNLHINSLELGDSAVYFCASSKNGFSTEAFFGQGTRLTVV.

In its sample, this clonotype was seen many times. The chain has TRBV12-3 or TRBV12-4 and TRBJ2-7, with D possibly being TRBD2 (6 bases). The V gene lost 2 bases and the J gene lost 2 bases, with 10 bases spanning the gap. CDR3 length equals 14 residues. Here the CDR3 DNA reads TGTGCCAGCAGTTTATTCGGGGGACCCTACGAGCAGTACTTC. It yields the protein CASSLFGGPYEQYF.

J is TRBJ2-5 and V is TRBV6-2 or TRBV6-3, with TRBD2 identical over 9 bases. The CDR3 is made up of 14 amino acids. J lost 5 bases, V lost 7 bases, and 8 bases had no gene match. CDR1 and CDR2 (germline): MNHEY, SVGEGT. Here the CDR3 reads CASKGGGAGETQYF. CDR3 DNA sequence: TGTGCCAGCAAGGGCGGGGGGGCAGGGGAGACCCAGTACTTC.

J is TRBJ1-2 and V is TRBV19; 10 nucleotides line up with TRBD1. The trim removed 5 bases at V and 6 bases at J, leaving 12 bases unmatched. The CDR3 spans 16 residues. In germline, CDR1 is LNHDA, CDR2 SQIVND (reference sequence). The CDR3 DNA reads TGTGCCAGTAGTGGAGCCGGGACAGGGGCACCCAATGGCTACACCTTC. Its protein is CASSGAGTGAPNGYTF.

The chain couples TRBV5-1 to TRBJ2-3; 10 positions agree with TRBD2. The trim removed 6 bases at V and 0 bases at J, leaving 1 base unmatched. The CDR3 covers 14 residues. CDR1 is SGHRS and CDR2 is YFSETQ in the germline V gene. The CDR3: CASKREGSTDTQYF. The CDR3 nucleotides are TGCGCCAGCAAGCGGGAGGGCAGCACAGATACGCAGTATTTT. The full variable domain, completed using reference TRBV5-1 and TRBJ2-3, is KAGVTQTPRYLIKTRGQQVTLSCSPISGHRSVSWYQQTPGQGLQFLFEYFSETQRNKGNFPGRFSGRQFSNSRSEMNVSTLELGDSALYLCASKREGSTDTQYFGPGTRLTVL.

This clonotype was observed a handful of times. The chain couples TRBV6-1 to TRBJ2-3; 12 nucleotides line up with TRBD2. Unmatched junction bases numbered 5, after V lost 7 bases and J lost 6 bases. The CDR3 contains 14 residues. Germline CDR1 MNHNS, CDR2 SASEGT. CDR3 bases: TGTGCCAGCAAGGCTAGCGGGGGGGCGGATACGCAGTATTTT. Translated: CASKASGGADTQYF.

This clonotype has more than one count but fewer than ten. V and J are TRBV11-2 and TRBJ2-7; D may be TRBD2 (7 bases). V was trimmed by 7 bases and J by 4 bases, leaving 23 bases between them. CDR3 length: 16 amino acids. Germline V gene sequence: CDR1 SGHAT, CDR2 FQNNGV. The CDR3 protein is CASIPIRDGGPYEQYF. The DNA for the CDR3 is TGTGCCAGCATTCCTATAAGGGACGGGGGGCCTTACGAGCAGTACTTC.

This clonotype was seen many times. The gene calls are TRBV6-1 and TRBJ1-2; 7 bases agree with TRBD1. CDR1 is MNHNS, CDR2 SASEGT, per germline. The CDR3 extends over 13 amino acids. V shed 3 bases and J 5 bases; nucleotides not matched to a gene: 3. CDR3 region: CASSDRGSYGYTF. CDR3 DNA: TGTGCCAGCAGTGACAGGGGGTCTTATGGCTACACCTTC.

The V and J genes are TRBV25-1 and TRBJ1-4; D unresolved. V lost 1 base and J 5 bases, leaving 5 bases between the germline ends. From germline, CDR1 is MGHDK and CDR2 SYGVNS. There are 13 residues in the CDR3. Written as DNA, the CDR3 is TGTGCCAGCAGTGAATGGGGAAATGAAAAACTGTTTTTT. Residues: CASSEWGNEKLFF. Supplemented by reference TRBV25-1 and TRBJ1-4, the full variable domain reads EADIYQTPRYLVIGTGKKITLECSQTMGHDKMYWYQQDPGMELHLIHYSYGVNSTEKGDLSSESTVSRIRTEHFPLTLESARPSHTSQYLCASSEWGNEKLFFGSGTQLSVL.

V is TRBV7-6 and J is TRBJ2-5; 8 nucleotides align to TRBD1. Trimming removed 1 base from V and 5 bases from J; junction bases left unmatched: 9. The CDR3 is 16 residues long. From germline, CDR1 is SGHVS and CDR2 FNYEAQ. Here the CDR3 reads CASSLDIPGGPETQYF. As DNA, the CDR3 is TGTGCCAGCAGCTTAGATATCCCAGGGGGCCCGGAGACCCAGTACTTC.

The chain carries TRBV2 and TRBJ1-2; D is unresolved. The CDR3 consists of 12 residues. The V end lost 6 bases, the J end lost 7 bases, and 12 bases lay between the germline ends. In germline, CDR1 is SNHLY, CDR2 FYNNEI. CDR3: CASRREGSGYTF. For the CDR3, the DNA is TGTGCCAGCAGGCGGGAGGGCTCTGGCTACACCTTC.

V is TRBV19 and J is TRBJ2-1; TRBD2 is a possible D gene (5 bases). Per the germline V gene, CDR1 is LNHDA and CDR2 is SQIVND (reference sequence). This CDR3 spans 12 amino acids. V was clipped by 1 base and J by 12 bases, with 10 bases between them. In nucleotides, the CDR3 is TGTGCCAGTAGTATAGGGGCGGGTGGGCAGTTCTTC. This encodes CASSIGAGGQFF.

This rearrangement joins TRBV4-1 to TRBJ1-4; D is ambiguous. Looked up from germline, CDR1 is MGHRA and CDR2 is YSYEKL. The CDR3 covers 13 residues. The ends were cut back, 7 bases at V and 8 bases at J, with 14 bases in the middle. The CDR3 protein is CASKATWEEKLFF. In DNA form, the CDR3 reads TGCGCCAGCAAGGCCACCTGGGAGGAAAAACTGTTTTTT.

This clonotype was detected many times. The CDR3 reads CASSLQARTEAFF. CDR3 sequence (DNA): TGCGCCAGCAGCTTGCAGGCCCGTACTGAAGCTTTCTTT. The V and J genes are TRBV5-1 and TRBJ1-1; D not certain. The CDR3 runs 13 residues. In germline, CDR1 is SGHRS, CDR2 YFSETQ. The V and J ends lost 1 base and 5 bases respectively, with 9 bases between them. The whole variable domain, filled in from reference TRBV5-1 and TRBJ1-1, reads KAGVTQTPRYLIKTRGQQVTLSCSPISGHRSVSWYQQTPGQGLQFLFEYFSETQRNKGNFPGRFSGRQFSNSRSEMNVSTLELGDSALYLCASSLQARTEAFFGQGTRLTVV.

This rearrangement joins TRBV27 to TRBJ1-5; D not resolved. The germline V gene has CDR1 MNHEY and CDR2 SMNVEV (reference sequence). The CDR3 sequence is 14 residues long. The ends were cut back, 5 bases at V and 9 bases at J, with 17 bases in the middle. This CDR3 reads CASSNRVSDRPQHF. Here the CDR3 DNA reads TGTGCCAGCAGTAACCGGGTCTCAGATCGGCCCCAGCATTTT.

In this sample, this clonotype turned up many times. The CDR3 region is CASTLHDLLAGVRSEQFF. The DNA for the CDR3 is TGTGCCAGCACCTTACATGACCTCCTAGCGGGAGTGAGGAGTGAGCAGTTCTTC. The rearrangement links TRBV5-5 to TRBJ2-1, with 10 bases fitting TRBD2. In germline, CDR1 is SGHKS, CDR2 YYEKEE (reference sequence). V was pared by 6 bases and J by 9 bases, with 21 bases of the junction left unmatched. CDR3 length equals 18 residues.

This chain links TRBV20-1 with TRBJ2-4, with D possibly matching TRBD2 (6 bases). The CDR3 spans 14 residues. Trimming took 1 base from V and 4 from J, leaving 11 bases between them. CDR1 and CDR2 (germline): DFQATT, SNEGSKA (reference sequence). Written as DNA, the CDR3 is TGCAGTGCTAGAGCCTCCGGGACTAAAAACATTCAGTACTTC. Its translation: CSARASGTKNIQYF.

The chain has TRBV24-1 and TRBJ1-1, with a possible D match to TRBD1 (6 bases). The CDR3 has 14 residues. V lost 2 bases to trimming and J lost 6 bases, with 12 bases between them. CDR1 and CDR2 from the germline V gene are KGHDR and SFDVKD. The CDR3 DNA reads TGTGCCACCAGTGATTCGCAGTGGGGGCCTGAAGCTTTCTTT. Translating it yields CATSDSQWGPEAFF.

The rearrangement joins TRBV28 to TRBJ2-1, with a tentative D call TRBD2 (5 bases). The germline gives CDR1 MDHEN, CDR2 SYDVKM. V lost 4 bases to trimming and J lost 3 bases, with 10 bases between them. The CDR3 length is 14 residues. The CDR3 nucleotides are TGTGCCAGCAGTTCCGCTAGCTTCTACAATGAGCAGTTCTTC. Translating it yields CASSSASFYNEQFF.